The 27 T cell receptor beta chains given below trace back to one sample, sequenced in a study of vaccination and CD4 T cells after COVID-19. Sequencing of the DNA from cultured CD4+ T cells was carried out with the Oncomine TCR Beta short-read assay. TCRdb independently ran MiXCR on the PCR reads; one entry per CDR3 protein. This sample has around 19,000 distinct CDR3 sequences, with less than 55% found just once. No antigen has been assigned to these receptors. Indicated treatment: roughly 11-day PBMC culture with coronavirus spike peptide pools or control peptides (ViraFEST assay). This sample comprised CD4+ T cells from blood, cultured in vitro, obtained after SARS-CoV-2 vaccination. The receptors were gathered from a human donor who had recovered from COVID-19.

This clonotype was seen more than once but under ten times. The CDR3, as DNA: TGTGCCAGCAGTGAAGCGCACTCCTCTAGACAGGCTTTCTTT. This sequence encodes CASSEAHSSRQAFF. The chain uses TRBV6-1 and TRBJ1-1, with D tentatively TRBD1 (5 bases). Germline CDR1 MNHNS, CDR2 SASEGT. V was cut by 0 bases and J by 11 bases, with 16 bases left in between. The length of the CDR3 is 14 residues.

The CDR3 nucleotides are TGTGCCAGCAGTGCCCTTGGGGCGGGAGGATACGAGCAGTACTTC. It specifies CASSALGAGGYEQYF. V usage is TRBV28 and J usage is TRBJ2-7, with 8 bases identical to TRBD2. The length of the CDR3 is 15 residues. Looked up from germline, CDR1 is MDHEN and CDR2 is SYDVKM. The V segment lost 5 bases and the J segment 4 bases; nucleotides outside the gene matches: 10.

This chain links TRBV12-3 or TRBV12-4 with TRBJ2-7; perhaps D is TRBD1 or TRBD2 (5 bases each). Trimming removed 5 bases at V and 4 bases at J, with 12 bases between. This CDR3 spans 13 amino acids. Here the CDR3 DNA reads TGTGCCAGCAGTCCTCCGGGACCATACGAGCAGTACTTC. Its translation: CASSPPGPYEQYF.

The chain carries TRBV5-6 and TRBJ1-5, with D maybe TRBD1 (6 bases). Germline values: CDR1 SGHDT, CDR2 YYEEEE. The ends were cut back, 4 bases at V and 5 bases at J, with 13 bases in the middle. CDR3 size: 14 residues. The CDR3 bases are TGTGCCAGCAGCCCACAGGGTTGGGATCAGCCCCAGCATTTT. Its translation is CASSPQGWDQPQHF.

This chain's CDR3 is CASSPTGMPTDTQYF. In DNA, the CDR3 is TGTGCCAGCAGTCCAACAGGGATGCCCACAGATACGCAGTATTTT. V gene TRBV27 combines with J gene TRBJ2-3; tentatively, D is TRBD1 (6 bases). The CDR3 has 15 amino acids. Germline loops: CDR1 MNHEY, CDR2 SMNVEV (reference sequence). Trimming cost V 5 bases and J 2 bases, with 14 bases left between them.

This clonotype came up a few times. The chain couples TRBV2 to TRBJ1-5; D is possibly TRBD1 (6 bases). The germline V and J ends were trimmed by 6 bases and 1 base, with 13 bases remaining between them. The V gene's germline CDR1 is SNHLY and CDR2 FYNNEI. The CDR3 has 15 residues. The CDR3 loop reads CASRATGMSNQPQHF. The CDR3 DNA reads as TGTGCCAGCAGAGCGACAGGCATGAGCAATCAGCCCCAGCATTTT.

This chain connects TRBV27 to TRBJ1-1; D unclear. Germline V gives CDR1 MNHEY, CDR2 SMNVEV (reference sequence). Trimming pared 6 bases from V and 3 bases from J, leaving 11 bases between. The CDR3 covers 13 residues. The chain's CDR3 is CASSHTWDTEAFF. CDR3 nucleotide sequence: TGTGCCAGCAGCCACACGTGGGACACTGAAGCTTTCTTT.

In DNA form, the CDR3 reads TGTGCCAGCAGTCTGGACAGGGAACTCCTCGAGCAGTACTTC. Protein product: CASSLDRELLEQYF. The chain employs TRBV6-1 and TRBJ2-7; 8 nucleotides align to TRBD1. The CDR3 is 14 amino acids. Germline V CDR1 and CDR2: MNHNS, SASEGT. Germline trimming cut 5 bases from V and 6 bases from J; bases unmatched to any gene: 9.

This rearrangement joins TRBV20-1 to TRBJ2-1; D call uncertain. The CDR3 runs 16 residues. The V gene lost 0 bases and the J gene lost 0 bases, with 12 bases spanning the gap. Per the germline V gene, CDR1 is DFQATT and CDR2 is SNEGSKA (reference sequence). This CDR3 reads CSARDPTMSSYNEQFF. In nucleotides, the CDR3 is TGCAGTGCTAGAGATCCTACGATGAGCTCCTACAATGAGCAGTTCTTC.

CDR3 coding DNA: TGCAGCGTAGAGACCGGGACACATATTCCAGCTTTCTTT. This translates into CSVETGTHIPAFF. The chain employs TRBV29-1 and TRBJ1-1; D may be TRBD1 (6 bases). The CDR3 has 13 amino acids. Deletions cut 6 bases from V and 10 bases from J, with 21 bases between. Per germline, CDR1 SQVTM and CDR2 ANQGSEA.

The gene calls are TRBV5-3 and TRBJ2-7, with a tentative D call TRBD2 (7 bases). TRBV5-3 is an open reading frame, and its role is uncertain. V dropped 2 bases and J dropped 3 bases, with 15 bases sitting between them. This CDR3 spans 15 amino acids. CDR3 in DNA: TGTGCCAGAAGCTTAGCGCGGGGGCCCATCTACGAGCAGTACTTC. Amino acids: CARSLARGPIYEQYF.

The chain joins TRBV6-1 to TRBJ2-7; 11 nucleotides line up with TRBD1. V lost 7 bases to trimming and J lost 5 bases; unmatched junction nucleotides: 13. This CDR3 is built from 16 residues. CDR1 is MNHNS, CDR2 SASEGT, per germline. DNA of the CDR3: TGTGCCAGCATTCTTCGGGGACAGGGGGACTTTCACGAGCAGTACTTC. Its translation: CASILRGQGDFHEQYF.

The gene calls are TRBV19 and TRBJ1-4; no firm D call. The CDR3 has 14 residues. Germline V lookup: CDR1 LNHDA, CDR2 SQIVND (reference sequence). Trimming took off 7 bases at V and 6 bases at J, with 15 bases between the two ends. CDR3 coding DNA: TGTGCCAGTAACCGGAGGGCCACCCATGAAAAACTGTTTTTT. This encodes CASNRRATHEKLFF.

The V call is TRBV20-1, the J call TRBJ1-5, with TRBD1 as a possible D gene (5 bases). There are 13 residues in the CDR3. Per the germline V gene, CDR1 is DFQATT and CDR2 is SNEGSKA (reference sequence). V was trimmed by 5 bases and J by 7 bases, leaving 15 bases between them. CDR3 protein: CSAGAAGVQPQHF. The CDR3 region has the DNA TGCAGTGCTGGAGCAGCGGGGGTCCAGCCCCAGCATTTT.

The chain links TRBV20-1 to TRBJ1-1, with D maybe TRBD1 (5 bases). V lost 4 bases, J lost 3 bases, and 12 bases lay in between. The CDR3 loop spans 13 amino acids. Germline values: CDR1 DFQATT, CDR2 SNEGSKA (reference sequence). In DNA, the CDR3 is TGCAGTGCTAAGGGAGGGGCGGACACTGAAGCTTTCTTT. Protein sequence: CSAKGGADTEAFF.

This clonotype showed up just once. The J gene is TRBJ2-7, the V gene TRBV11-3, with D tentatively TRBD2 (5 bases). Trimming stripped 5 bases from V and 0 bases from J, with 17 bases between. The CDR3 is 16 amino acids. Germline V gene sequence: CDR1 SGHNT, CDR2 YENEEA. In DNA, the CDR3 is TGTGCCAGCAGCCGGAATTCGGACTGGAGCTCCTACGAGCAGTACTTC. It specifies CASSRNSDWSSYEQYF. Full variable domain (rest looked up from reference TRBV11-3 and TRBJ2-7): EAGVVQSPRYKIIEKKQPVAFWCNPISGHNTLYWYLQNLGQGPELLIRYENEEAVDDSQLPKDRFSAERLKGVDSTLKIQPAELGDSAVYLCASSRNSDWSSYEQYFGPGTRLTVT.

This clonotype was counted a few times. The chain has TRBV19 and TRBJ1-1, with 7 bases identical to TRBD1. The CDR3 totals 15 residues. V lost 5 bases to trimming and J lost 4 bases; unmatched junction nucleotides: 10. Per germline, CDR1 LNHDA and CDR2 SQIVND (reference sequence). The CDR3 region has the DNA TGTGCCAGTAGTCCTATGGGAACAGGGGTCACTGAAGCTTTCTTT. This codes for CASSPMGTGVTEAFF.

This clonotype turned up a few times. The V gene is TRBV27, the J gene TRBJ1-1, with no clear D. Trimming shortened V by 7 bases and J by 8 bases, and 14 bases separated the two germline ends. In germline, CDR1 is MNHEY, CDR2 SMNVEV (reference sequence). This CDR3 spans 12 amino acids. In nucleotides, the CDR3 is TGTGCCAGCAAAAAGGCGGTGGGCGAAGCTTTCTTT. Amino acid sequence: CASKKAVGEAFF.

The table lists this clonotype with a few counts. The chain links TRBV6-1 to TRBJ2-7; 7 nucleotides align to TRBD1. The V gene end was trimmed by 4 bases and the J gene end by 0 bases; junction bases not matched to a gene: 3. The germline V gene encodes CDR1 MNHNS and CDR2 SASEGT. The CDR3 runs to 14 residues. DNA of the CDR3: TGTGCCAGCAGTGCGACAGGGATCTCCTACGAGCAGTACTTC. It specifies CASSATGISYEQYF.

The chain employs TRBV6-2 or TRBV6-3 and TRBJ2-3; no definite D call. This CDR3 is built from 13 residues. Germline V lookup: CDR1 MNHEY, CDR2 SVGEGT. Deletions cut 6 bases from V and 1 base from J, with 8 bases between. Written as DNA, the CDR3 is TGTGCCAGCAGGCGGTTCGGCACAGATACGCAGTATTTT. Translation gives CASRRFGTDTQYF.

A few counts support this clonotype. The chain is built from TRBV18 and TRBJ1-1; possibly TRBD1 for D (6 bases). Deletions cut 6 bases from V and 4 bases from J, with 15 bases between. The CDR3 covers 14 residues. Germline V gene data show CDR1 as KGHSH and CDR2 as LQKENI. DNA for the CDR3: TGTGCCAGCTCCCCGGGACACAGCGGCACTGAAGCTTTCTTT. It codes for CASSPGHSGTEAFF.

This clonotype was counted a few times. This chain connects TRBV6-1 to TRBJ2-1; 8 bases line up with TRBD2. There are 14 residues in the CDR3. V shed 7 bases, J shed 7 bases, and the junction held 9 bases outside the gene matches. Germline lookup yields CDR1 MNHNS and CDR2 SASEGT. CDR3 sequence (DNA): TGTGCCAGCACCAAGAGCGGGGGAGTGAATGAGCAGTTCTTC. Translating it yields CASTKSGGVNEQFF.

V is TRBV27 and J is TRBJ1-5; D unresolved. Germline V gene data show CDR1 as MNHEY and CDR2 as SMNVEV (reference sequence). The length of the CDR3 is 15 residues. Trimming pared 5 bases from V and 1 base from J, leaving 12 bases between. DNA for the CDR3: TGTGCCAGCAGTCCAGACCCAGGCAGCAATCAGCCCCAGCATTTT. It translates to CASSPDPGSNQPQHF.

The rearrangement joins TRBV6-1 to TRBJ1-1; tentatively, D is TRBD1 (6 bases). The CDR3 loop spans 13 amino acids. In germline, CDR1 is MNHNS, CDR2 SASEGT. V was pared by 7 bases and J by 5 bases, with 14 bases between. This CDR3 reads CASTDRLSTEAFF. CDR3 sequence (DNA): TGTGCCAGCACCGACAGGTTGTCTACTGAAGCTTTCTTT.

This clonotype was detected a few times. This chain joins TRBV28 and TRBJ1-1, with D possibly being TRBD1 (6 bases). Germline V gene sequence: CDR1 MDHEN, CDR2 SYDVKM. The V end was cut by 8 bases, the J end by 3 bases, with 22 bases between. The CDR3 runs to 16 residues. CDR3 nucleotides: TGTGCCAGCCGCTCACCGGGGGGCACTCTCTACACTGAAGCTTTCTTT. It codes for CASRSPGGTLYTEAFF.

The DNA of the CDR3 is TGTGCCAGCAGCCCACCTCTTTCAGGGGCTTTCTTT. This codes for CASSPPLSGAFF. The chain joins TRBV7-9 to TRBJ1-1; D is possibly TRBD1 (5 bases). Trimming left V 5 bases short and J 11 bases short, with 15 bases between. This CDR3 has 12 residues. In germline, CDR1 is SEHNR, CDR2 FQNEAQ (reference sequence).

This clonotype was counted only a few times. The chain links TRBV28 to TRBJ2-1; 8 bases are a match to TRBD1. V shed 1 base, J shed 5 bases, and the junction held 4 bases outside the gene matches. The CDR3 runs 15 residues. Germline CDR1 is MDHEN and CDR2 is SYDVKM. The CDR3 loop reads CASSLSGQVDNEQFF. In DNA form, the CDR3 reads TGTGCCAGCAGTTTATCGGGACAGGTCGACAATGAGCAGTTCTTC.